This TCR beta chain was identified during a study of T cell responses to AZD1222 COVID-19 vaccine. Whole-study findings and limits: Most donors were white British, females outnumbered males, and clonal diversity was possibly underestimated.

This clone has just a few counts. Its antigen is not identified. Germline V lookup: CDR1 MGHRA, CDR2 YSYEKL. V lost 4 bases to trimming and J lost 5 bases; unmatched junction nucleotides: 6. CDR3 size: 16 residues. The data were produced by immunoSEQ multiplex PCR, yet TCRdb's version contains in-frame clones alone and is incomplete. The sample includes around 150,000 clones, roughly 90% seen only once; the top ten take 4%. The chain combines TRBV4-1 with TRBJ2-7; 15 positions match TRBD2. The receptor was isolated from an adult who received the AZD1222 COVID-19 vaccine. Sequenced material: peripheral blood, taken 28 days after the second AZD1222 dose. The CDR3 sequence: CASSRGLAGGANEQYF. CDR3 DNA: TGCGCCAGCAGCCGGGGACTAGCGGGAGGTGCCAACGAGCAGTACTTC.